The present T cell receptor beta chain was sequenced within a study of blood T cell repertoires in COVID-19. At the level of the study: The samples span acute and convalescent COVID-19 from the United States, Italy and Spain. The analysed material was cDNA or gDNA that came from T cells, B-cell-depleted T cells, or PBMCs.

CDR3 length: 14 amino acids. The germline V gene has CDR1 SGHRS and CDR2 YFSETQ. J was trimmed by 2 bases and V by 4 bases; bases with no gene match: 4. Per the authors' pipeline: Researchers report that nucleated cell counts were estimated from reference gene primer amplification. Data came from immunoSEQ multiplex PCR; TCRdb stores just in-frame clones and leaves some out. Clonal size and the V and J genes are those of that table, whereas D and trimming came from the DNA. Of around 250,000 clones listed, about 85% are singletons. This clone was observed once. The gene calls are TRBV5-1 and TRBJ2-3, with 7 bases that match TRBD1. Material for sequencing was peripheral blood. The clonotype comes from a man younger than 30 with active or convalescent COVID-19. CDR3 region: CASSRGQSTDTQYF. The CDR3 bases are TGCGCCAGCAGCCGGGGACAGTCCACAGATACGCAGTATTTT.